Described below is a single TCR beta chain sequence and its context. The CDR3 contains 16 residues. The J segment lost 6 bases and the V segment lost 1 base, leaving 4 bases of the junction unmatched. CDR1 is SGHRS and CDR2 is YFSETQ in the germline V gene. The table came from immunoSEQ multiplex PCR; TCRdb's copy has only in-frame clones and leaves some out. The sample comprises about 110,000 clones, over 80% of which are singletons, and approximately 4.1% rests with the top ten. The source of the sample is a study of blood T cell repertoires in COVID-19. In the study overall: There were acute and convalescent COVID-19 samples, and they came from the United States, Italy and Spain. T cells, B-cell-depleted T cells, or PBMCs provided the cDNA or gDNA that served as material.

The clonotype originates from a woman between 70 and 85 years old with acute or convalescent COVID-19. The sample was peripheral blood. V usage is TRBV5-1 and J usage is TRBJ2-2, with 12 bases that match TRBD1. The CDR3 spells CASSLLGDRGPGELFF. The CDR3, as DNA: TGCGCCAGCAGCTTGCTGGGGGACAGGGGGCCCGGGGAGCTGTTTTTT.